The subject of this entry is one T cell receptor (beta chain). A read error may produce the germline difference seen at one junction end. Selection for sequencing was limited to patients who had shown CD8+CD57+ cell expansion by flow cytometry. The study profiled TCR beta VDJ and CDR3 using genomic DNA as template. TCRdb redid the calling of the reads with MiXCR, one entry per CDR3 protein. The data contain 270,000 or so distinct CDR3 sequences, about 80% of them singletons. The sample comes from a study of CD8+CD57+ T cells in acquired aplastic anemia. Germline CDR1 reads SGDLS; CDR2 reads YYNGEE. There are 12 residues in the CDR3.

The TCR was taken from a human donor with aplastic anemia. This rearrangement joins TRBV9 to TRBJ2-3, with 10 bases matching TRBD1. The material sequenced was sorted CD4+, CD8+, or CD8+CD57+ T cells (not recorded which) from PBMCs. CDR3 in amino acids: CASSPDRGLQEF. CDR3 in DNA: TGTGCCAGCAGCCCAGACAGGGGGCTACAGGAGTTT.